This T cell receptor (beta chain) was identified during a study of a mutant IDH1 vaccine in newly diagnosed glioma (dated by TCRdb to the early 2020s). With regard to the full study: Of the approximately 35 treated patients, approximately 62% were male and around 40% were female, and a mean age of around 40 years was recorded. Prior to enrollment, patients had been given standard therapy consisting of radiotherapy alone, temozolomide alone, or radiochemotherapy with temozolomide, with the combination given to most patients. Peripheral blood was drawn at six visits: V03 (baseline), V05, V07, V10, V12 and V13. For exploratory analyses, 25 to 30 treated patients had longitudinal TCRB deep sequencing done wherever samples were available.

Worth noting for this clone: The antigen this receptor binds is unknown. Qualities for individual bases were not recorded, and no much larger clone is one base off.

The intended sense of this specimen's time point label: baseline, week 1 (first vaccination visit). Reading the label with the study, this specimen's treatment or condition is: pre-vaccination baseline after standard-of-care therapy. All donors had newly diagnosed IDH1-mutant astrocytomas of WHO grade 3 or 4 that showed loss of nuclear ATRX. The samples were drawn from NOA16, a multicentre, single-arm, open-label phase I trial in Germany that tested a mutant IDH1 peptide vaccine in humans for the first time. Visit V03 blood draws served as the baseline sample for immunogenicity testing. Genomic DNA for TCRB sequencing was extracted from EDTA blood using the DNeasy Blood and Tissue Kit. Library creation used the immunoSEQ multiplex PCR assay. Following the manufacturer's protocol, the hsTCRB Kit was used to amplify rearranged TCR beta chain sequences. Sequencing of TCRB libraries was carried out on an Illumina MiSeq. Turning to the authors' computational methods: The proprietary platform of the kit vendor was used for demultiplexing, trimming and gene mapping. TCRdb obtained this table from immuneACCESS and retained in-frame rearrangements with V and J assigned. These tables miss some clones; where compared with another copy, unresolved V genes account for less than half of the shortfall, and the remainder is unexplained. That table is the source of V, J and clone size, and D and trimming were worked out from the DNA. The sample table shows 68,000 or so clones, and around 74% are seen once. Around 8.4% of the sample rests with the top ten.

Beyond this particular receptor, the publication reports: Immune responses induced by the vaccine were seen in over 90% of patients across multiple MHC alleles. Selection of PBMC samples for TCRB deep sequencing was based on availability. Pseudoprogression appeared unrelated to alterations in the top peripheral T cell clonotypes detected by TCRB sequencing. The authors stated that sample limitations prevented analyses of patient blood samples from being reproduced.

V and J lose 2 bases and 4 bases, and a span of 8 bases separates them. Spanning cysteine to phenylalanine, the CDR3 consists of 12 amino acids. The entry retains the CDR3 DNA only, 36 bases that are in frame from base 1. The germline V gene (reference sequence) sets CDR1 to GTSNPN and CDR2 to SVGIG. The receptor comes from a man aged 50 or older with glioma. The chain is assembled from TRBV30 and TRBJ1-2; the D gene is not confidently resolved. The source material was PBMCs, sampled from a glioma patient treated with radiotherapy, temozolomide or both. The CDR3 here reads CAWSMSVYGYTF. The DNA sequence reads TGTGCCTGGAGTATGTCAGTCTATGGCTACACCTTC.